This T cell receptor beta chain was found in a study of regulatory T cells in long-lasting Graves disease listed by TCRdb under 2021. Some background on the complete study: In the newly diagnosed Graves' disease group, patients had been taking antithyroid drugs for less than 3 months. Persistent Graves' disease patients were compared with newly diagnosed Graves' disease patients by peripheral blood TCR sequencing and RNA sequencing. The study was conducted in China and was registered as a clinical trial. A total of roughly 35 samples underwent TCR sequencing: about 13 from persistent and about 20 from newly diagnosed Graves' disease patients.

Its CDR3 holds 17 amino acids, cysteine through phenylalanine. Just the 51-base CDR3 DNA is kept, in frame starting at base 1. CDR1 and CDR2, looked up from the germline V gene (reference sequence), are MNHNY and SVGAGI. V loses 0 bases of germline sequence and J loses 2 bases, and the interval between the two ends is 17 bases. The sample's time point label, decoded: newly diagnosed GD, antithyroid drugs for less than 3 months. For both TCR sequencing and RNA sequencing, RNA was extracted from PBMCs using TRIzol. The diagnosis of Graves' disease followed American Thyroid Association guidelines. The patients came from an endocrinology department in Xi'an, China. Each patient gave 9 to 10 milliliters of peripheral blood, collected in an EDTA anticoagulant tube. Ficoll Paque Plus density gradient separation was used to isolate PBMCs, and no further T cell sorting was done. RNA quality was checked with an Agilent 2100 Bioanalyzer and agarose gel, and concentration with a NanoDrop 2000.

Library preparation was by multiplex PCR. Sequenced using an Illumina HiSeq 4000. CDR3 regions were amplified by Arm-PCR with iRepertoire HTBI primers to construct TCR beta libraries. PCR products were gel purified before sequencing. Per the authors' processing: Gene usage analysis of CDR3 amino acid clonotypes used the approximately 62 TRBV and around 14 TRBJ segments found across samples. COPE and FqMerger were used to merge the filtered high-quality paired reads into contigs. BLAST was used to align contigs to the IMGT TRBV, TRBD and TRBJ reference genes, and CDR3 was defined following IMGT. Clonotypes above 0.1% frequency were classified as highly expanded clones. Repertoire diversity was measured by Shannon entropy, and V-J evenness by the Gini coefficient. Clonotypes shared by more than one individual were considered public. The public reads were quality trimmed at Q25 with fastp and then assembled into clones with MiXCR by TCRdb, keeping productive beta chains. Entries that share a CDR3 protein sequence are merged under the most common genes and DNA. TCRdb, not the authors, supplied the V and J calls. The sample includes hundreds of thousands of distinct CDR3 sequences, with 12% observed a single time. The ten most abundant clones make up over 7% of the sample.

A word on this clonotype: Its antigen is unknown. Base quality data are lacking; no much larger clone is found one base away.

Overall study outcomes, separate from this receptor: Sequencing and analysis were restricted to the TCR beta chain. Lower TCR Shannon entropy and fewer highly expanded clones were observed in persistent Graves' disease patients than in newly diagnosed patients, which suggested clonal expansion. Persistent disease showed preferential use of TRBV28, TRBJ1-2 and TRBJ2-5, whereas newly diagnosed disease favored TRBV20-1 and TRBJ2-1. The authors acknowledged the small sample size as a limitation that may reduce accuracy. Because the primary lesion, thyroid tissue, could not be accessed, the study looked at peripheral blood alone. More public clonotypes were shared among persistent patients (around 3,000) than among newly diagnosed patients (approximately 930).

These data were likewise used in another study, on T cells in Graves' hyperthyroidism and ophthalmopathy. The second study also describes: Graves' hyperthyroidism was defined as stable when no progression to ophthalmopathy occurred over 18 months of follow-up. Hyperthyroidism patients were aged 18 to 65 years and newly diagnosed, with disease duration of less than 2 months. Exclusion was applied to patients with uncontrolled infections, other autoimmune diseases, pregnancy or lactation. Diagnoses relied on clinical symptoms, serum thyroxine and TRAb, thyroid ultrasound and orbital computed tomography. A first-round RT-PCR of the TCR CDR3 used the HTBI primer set with the Qiagen OneStep RT-PCR kit. Blood samples also contained most of the expanded thyroid clonotypes (frequency above 0.001), which suggests that blood repertoires may reflect thyroid immune responses. A 13 V-J signature model separated ophthalmopathy from stable hyperthyroidism, with approximately 87% sensitivity and 81.08% specificity in cross-validation and 80%/75% in testing. In validation, the model predicted progression to ophthalmopathy with about 71% sensitivity and 72% to 75% specificity, a median of about six months before onset. To identify distinguishing TCR V-J signatures, a discovery cohort of around 98 patients was used, comprising roughly 45 with Graves' ophthalmopathy and 57 with stable Graves' hyperthyroidism. Prospective prediction of ophthalmopathy was tested in an independent validation cohort consisting of roughly 20 hyperthyroidism patients and some 15 patients who later progressed to ophthalmopathy. The 75 to 100 discovery patients were divided at random into training and test sets in a 7:3 ratio. Thyroid tissue and blood T-cell repertoires from six or seven Graves' hyperthyroidism patients were also compared in the study. Following sampling, methimazole starting at 30 mg daily was given to hyperthyroidism patients, and high-dose intravenous methylprednisolone was given to ophthalmopathy patients. The libraries were constructed in a second round of multiplex PCR and then size-selected and purified. The libraries were sequenced on an Illumina HiSeq2000 using paired-end 100 bp reads. SOAPnuke was used to process the raw data, throwing out any read that contained adapters or uncalled bases, had a mean Phred below 15, or lacked an exact constant-primer or identifier match. High-quality paired reads were merged with COPE v1.2.5, and unique nucleotide sequences were defined as clonotypes. MiTCR v1.1 was used to align clonotypes to the IMGT TRBV, TRBD and TRBJ reference segments. Only V-J combinations with frequency above 0.0001, covering 98% to 99.2% of repertoires, were analysed. The TCS score was defined as the ratio of F50 (clonal expansion) to E x V (chaos), calculated using BLOSUM62-based TCRdist between CDR3 peptides within each V-J. Welch's t-statistics and random forest reduced fewer than 550 V-J features to roughly 13, which were used in a naive Bayes classifier (R e1071). Sample size was not statistically predetermined, and blinding of investigators to group allocation was not performed. According to the paper, TCR Vbeta CDR3 sequencing was carried out on over 130 peripheral blood samples, which came from about 45 ophthalmopathy, around 75 hyperthyroidism and about 17 progressor patients.

This sequence originates from a woman aged 25-40 years with Graves disease. Donor details come from another sample of the same person, matched by shared clones. Rearrangement joined TRBV6-6 to TRBJ2-7, with a weak D call of TRBD2 (5 bases match). Sample: peripheral blood mononuclear cells (PBMCs), taken at new diagnosis, from a patient treated with antithyroid drugs. The DNA sequence is as follows: TGTGCCAGCAGTTACTCGGTAGATAAAAGGGAGACCTACGAGCAGTACTTC. It specifies CASSYSVDKRETYEQYF.